This T cell receptor beta chain was observed in a study of shared clonotypes between healthy human individuals. Germline CDR1 and CDR2: SGHNT and YYREEE (reference sequence). The J segment lost 5 bases and the V segment lost 4 bases, leaving 11 bases of the junction unmatched. The CDR3 loop spans 16 amino acids. Libraries were prepared by immunoSEQ multiplex PCR; TCRdb keeps only in-frame clonotypes and omits some of them. In the table there are roughly 2.1 million clones, 93% of which are singletons. CD45RO-negative cells were positively selected for CCR7, leaving out terminally differentiated effector memory CD45RA+ cells.

Sample: naive CD8+ T cells from PBMCs. The chain employs TRBV5-4 and TRBJ2-2, with 7 bases lining up with TRBD1. The receptor was isolated from a man younger than 35 in good health. Some clones in this sample may be carry-over from other donors' samples. The CDR3 sequence is CASSLRDRGYTGELFF. CDR3 coding DNA: TGTGCCAGCAGCCTACGGGACAGAGGATATACCGGGGAGCTGTTTTTT.